This T cell receptor beta chain was sequenced for a study of shared clonotypes between healthy human individuals. CD4+ cell separation produced CD45RA+ naive and CD45RA-negative memory subsets. This CDR3 comprises 19 residues. V lost 2 bases and J lost 2; bases outside the gene matches: 16. Germline V gives CDR1 SGHDN, CDR2 FVKESK. Study-level findings and limits: Researchers sampled blood only, noting tissue repertoires likely differ. In general, naive subsets displayed greater estimated richness than memory subsets did. Expectations were that clonotype sharing among donors would be affected by sequencing depth.

Points on this clone: The antigen is unknown.

Sequenced by immunoSEQ multiplex PCR; TCRdb stores in-frame clones only, minus some. The sample shows more than 2,000,000 clones, roughly nine tenths of them seen only once. Material: naive CD4+ T cells sorted from blood. This sample's subset: CD45RA+ positively selected. The clonotype comes from a man aged 18 to 35 in good health. The chain carries TRBV14 and TRBJ2-7; 9 bases fit TRBD1. This chain's CDR3 is CASSQKRSPGQGLTYEQYF. The CDR3 DNA follows: TGTGCCAGCAGCCAAAAAAGGTCCCCGGGACAGGGTTTAACCTACGAGCAGTACTTC.